One and the same sample provided the 30 T cell receptor beta chains below, sequenced in a study of neurological immune-mediated disorders. TCRdb reanalysed the 5' RACE reads using MiXCR and keeps one entry per CDR3 protein. The sample yields roughly 67,000 distinct CDR3 sequences, approximately 3.7% seen once. The sequenced sample consisted of PBMCs. The origin of the receptors is a man aged 50-59 years with multiple sclerosis.

This clonotype was counted ten times or more. The gene calls are TRBV7-9 and TRBJ2-3, with D maybe TRBD2 (6 bases). The CDR3 consists of 15 residues. Trimming stripped 3 bases from V and 5 bases from J, with 15 bases between. From germline, CDR1 is SEHNR and CDR2 FQNEAQ (reference sequence). The CDR3 nucleotides read TGTGCCAGCAGCTTTGTAGACGGGAGTCGAGATACGCAGTATTTT. It encodes CASSFVDGSRDTQYF. The variable domain in full, with the rest retrieved from reference TRBV7-9 and TRBJ2-3, is DTGVSQNPRHKITKRGQNVTFRCDPISEHNRLYWYRQTLGQGPEFLTYFQNEAQLEKSRLLSDRFSAERPKGSFSTLEIQRTEQGDSAMYLCASSFVDGSRDTQYFGPGTRLTVL.

This clonotype was picked up many times. The rearrangement uses TRBV29-1 and TRBJ2-1; 8 nucleotides line up with TRBD1. The CDR3 is made up of 14 amino acids. Losses at the gene ends were 1 base for V and 4 bases for J; bases not matched to a gene: 3. Germline loops: CDR1 SQVTM, CDR2 ANQGSEA. CDR3 sequence (DNA): TGCAGCGTTGAAGGTCAGGGGGCTTACAATGAGCAGTTCTTC. It translates to CSVEGQGAYNEQFF.

This clonotype occurred many times. The chain joins TRBV13 to TRBJ1-1; 7 nucleotides line up with TRBD1. CDR1 and CDR2 (germline): PRHDT, FYEKMQ (reference sequence). The CDR3 contains 17 residues. Trimming took 0 bases from V and 0 from J; bases not matched to a gene: 7. The CDR3 nucleotides read TGTGCCAGCAGCTTAGGATTGACCGGGACAGTGAACACTGAAGCTTTCTTT. Translating gives CASSLGLTGTVNTEAFF.

In this sample, this clonotype turned up many times. This sequence joins TRBV9 and TRBJ2-2, with D unclear. V lost 0 bases, J lost 6 bases, and 9 bases lay in between. Germline assignment: CDR1 SGDLS and CDR2 YYNGEE. The CDR3 totals 14 residues. In DNA form, the CDR3 reads TGTGCCAGCAGCGTAGCCGGAGATTCCGGGGAGCTGTTTTTT. Amino acids: CASSVAGDSGELFF. Together with reference TRBV9 and TRBJ2-2, the CDR3 gives the full variable domain: DSGVTQTPKHLITATGQRVTLRCSPRSGDLSVYWYQQSLDQGLQFLIQYYNGEERAKGNILERFSAQQFPDLHSELNLSSLELGDSALYFCASSVAGDSGELFFGEGSRLTVL.

This clonotype was seen many times. CDR3 in DNA: TGTGCCAGCTCACCACCGAAAACCGGGGCCAACGTCCTGACTTTC. Translating gives CASSPPKTGANVLTF. This rearrangement joins TRBV18 to TRBJ2-6, with D unclear. Germline lookup yields CDR1 KGHSH and CDR2 LQKENI. This CDR3 is 15 amino acids long. Trimming took off 0 bases at V and 4 bases at J, with 7 bases between the two ends.

There are many counts of this clonotype. The rearrangement joins TRBV5-1 to TRBJ1-2; 8 bases are a match to TRBD1. Germline V lookup: CDR1 SGHRS, CDR2 YFSETQ. The CDR3 has 18 residues. Trimming took 3 bases from V and 8 from J; bases not matched to a gene: 21. In DNA, the CDR3 is TGCGCCAGCAGCTCGCAAACCTCGAACAGGGGGGATTTTTGGGGCTACACCTTC. This gives the protein CASSSQTSNRGDFWGYTF.

This clonotype was observed at least ten times. V and J are TRBV4-1 and TRBJ2-4; D may be TRBD1 (6 bases). V lost 6 bases, J lost 0 bases, and 12 bases lay in between. The CDR3 has 15 residues. Germline-derived CDR1 and CDR2 are MGHRA and YSYEKL. CDR3 nucleotide sequence: TGCGCCAGCAGTGAAGGGGGTTTAGCCAAAAACATTCAGTACTTC. Translated, it gives CASSEGGLAKNIQYF.

Regarding this clonotype: It may be a read error: a sequence one base away is much more abundant. The CDR3 does not end in the conserved phenylalanine or tryptophan, so this is likely a read error. The rearrangement joins TRBV2 to TRBJ2-7; D is unclear. V gave up 5 bases and J gave up 2 bases, with 13 bases separating them. This CDR3 is 14 amino acids long. Germline lookup yields CDR1 SNHLY and CDR2 FYNNEI. Here the CDR3 DNA reads TGTGCCAGCAGTCCGGCACTACCCCCCTACGAGCAGTACATC. It codes for CASSPALPPYEQYI.

With respect to this clonotype: An end of the junction differs from the germline gene, which may be a read error. The chain joins TRBV12-3 or TRBV12-4 to TRBJ1-5; the D is unclear. The CDR3 has 14 amino acids. CDR3 sequence: CASSFLSRLQPQNF. CDR3 bases: TGTGCCAGCAGTTTTTTGTCAAGGTTGCAGCCCCAGAATTTT.

This clonotype was seen repeatedly, ten times or more. The chain carries TRBV5-6 and TRBJ2-5, with TRBD2 as a possible D gene (6 bases). Germline V gene lookup returns CDR1 SGHDT and CDR2 YYEEEE. The CDR3 is 16 residues long. Trimming took 4 bases from V and 5 from J, leaving 21 bases between them. CDR3: CASSAPYRGIGETQYF. The CDR3 DNA reads as TGTGCCAGCAGCGCCCCGTATCGGGGGATCGGGGAGACCCAGTACTTC.

The table lists this clonotype with many counts. This sequence joins TRBV20-1 and TRBJ1-5; 8 bases agree with TRBD1. The J segment lost 4 bases and the V segment lost 0 bases, leaving 2 bases of the junction unmatched. The CDR3 covers 14 residues. Looked up from germline, CDR1 is DFQATT and CDR2 is SNEGSKA (reference sequence). This CDR3 reads CSARDRQGNQPQHF. Written as DNA, the CDR3 is TGCAGTGCTAGAGATCGACAGGGGAATCAGCCCCAGCATTTT.

There are many counts of this clonotype. At one end the junction does not follow the germline gene, possibly because of a read error. The chain joins TRBV4-3 to TRBJ1-6; 7 bases align to TRBD1. The CDR3 extends over 13 amino acids. CDR1 and CDR2 from the germline V gene are LGHNA and YSLEER. CDR3 coding DNA: TGCGCCAGCAGCAGACAGGGTGTCTCACCCCTCAACTTT. Protein: CASSRQGVSPLNF.

This chain joins TRBV7-2 and TRBJ2-3; no clear D gene. Per germline, CDR1 SGHTA and CDR2 FQGNSA. This CDR3 is 14 amino acids long. Trimming pared 1 base from V and 6 bases from J, leaving 11 bases between. The CDR3 loop reads CASSLEAVSDTQYF. CDR3 sequence (DNA): TGTGCCAGCAGCTTAGAGGCCGTTTCGGATACGCAGTATTTT.

This clonotype was counted at least ten times. The V call is TRBV9, the J call TRBJ2-1; D remains unclear. V lost 0 bases to trimming and J lost 4 bases, with 11 bases between them. Germline CDR1 is SGDLS and CDR2 is YYNGEE. CDR3 size: 15 residues. The CDR3 DNA is TGTGCCAGCAGCGTAGGAGCCGTAGGGTACAATGAGCAGTTCTTC. Translation: CASSVGAVGYNEQFF.

The sample holds many counts of this clonotype. The genes are TRBV7-2 and TRBJ2-5, with D possibly being TRBD2 (6 bases). Germline assignment: CDR1 SGHTA and CDR2 FQGNSA. Trimming removed 5 bases from V and 4 bases from J, with 17 bases in between. The length of the CDR3 is 15 residues. CDR3 coding DNA: TGTGCCAGCAGCCGAAGGAGGGTCGAAGGAGAGACCCAGTACTTC. Its protein product is CASSRRRVEGETQYF.

This clonotype was detected ten times or more. The CDR3 here is CSASGGHYNEQFF. In nucleotides, the CDR3 is TGCAGTGCTTCCGGGGGCCACTACAATGAGCAGTTCTTC. V usage is TRBV20-1 and J usage is TRBJ2-1, with D perhaps given as TRBD1 or TRBD2 (6 bases each). Germline loops: CDR1 DFQATT, CDR2 SNEGSKA (reference sequence). V was cut by 5 bases and J by 3 bases, with 11 bases left in between. The CDR3 covers 13 residues.

This clonotype was counted ten times or more. This chain links TRBV11-3 with TRBJ2-5; D is tentatively TRBD1 or TRBD2 (5 bases each). Trimming took off 5 bases at V and 7 bases at J, with 26 bases between the two ends. Per the germline V gene, CDR1 is SGHNT and CDR2 is YENEEA. This CDR3 is 17 amino acids long. CDR3 loop: CASSPNSGSRAFGTQYF. The CDR3 DNA is TGTGCCAGCAGCCCAAATTCGGGGTCCAGGGCATTTGGGACCCAGTACTTC.

This clonotype was seen more than once but under ten times. The chain combines TRBV5-1 with TRBJ2-3; 9 bases fit TRBD1. Trimming cost V 5 bases and J 4 bases; bases outside gene matches: 5. Germline V lookup: CDR1 SGHRS, CDR2 YFSETQ. The CDR3 extends over 14 amino acids. The DNA of the CDR3 is TGCGCCAGCAGAGAGGACAGGGGCGCAGATACGCAGTATTTT. Its translation: CASREDRGADTQYF.

This clonotype has only a few counts. This sequence joins TRBV20-1 and TRBJ2-7, with 7 bases matching TRBD1. The J segment lost 7 bases and the V segment lost 6 bases, leaving 12 bases of the junction unmatched. The CDR3 loop spans 13 amino acids. Germline CDR1 reads DFQATT; CDR2 reads SNEGSKA (reference sequence). The CDR3 here is CSAETGTAQEQYF. The CDR3 bases are TGCAGTGCAGAAACCGGGACAGCCCAAGAGCAGTACTTC.

The table lists this clonotype with many counts. This chain joins TRBV5-1 and TRBJ1-2; TRBD1 matches at 9 bases. Germline V gene sequence: CDR1 SGHRS, CDR2 YFSETQ. The CDR3 is made up of 15 amino acids. V shed 3 bases and J 2 bases; nucleotides not matched to a gene: 5. CDR3 in DNA: TGCGCCAGCAGCTCGACAGGGGGTACCAACTATGGCTACACCTTC. Its protein product is CASSSTGGTNYGYTF. Based on the CDR3 plus reference TRBV5-1 and TRBJ1-2, the full variable domain is KAGVTQTPRYLIKTRGQQVTLSCSPISGHRSVSWYQQTPGQGLQFLFEYFSETQRNKGNFPGRFSGRQFSNSRSEMNVSTLELGDSALYLCASSSTGGTNYGYTFGSGTRLTVV.

The chain couples TRBV6-6 to TRBJ2-3; D is uncertain. This CDR3 comprises 11 residues. Germline CDR1 reads MNHNY; CDR2 reads SVGAGI (reference sequence). V gave up 6 bases and J gave up 4 bases, with 5 bases separating them. The CDR3 DNA follows: TGTGCCAGCAGGTTCTCAGATACGCAGTATTTT. As protein: CASRFSDTQYF.

This clonotype was seen many times. The chain links TRBV7-2 to TRBJ1-2; D may be TRBD1 (6 bases). From germline, CDR1 is SGHTA and CDR2 FQGNSA. V lost 1 base and J lost 0, with 12 bases in between. The CDR3 length is 16 residues. The CDR3 sequence: CASSLGPRQANYGYTF. The CDR3 DNA reads as TGTGCCAGCAGCTTAGGCCCGCGACAGGCTAACTATGGCTACACCTTC.

Ten or more counts support this clonotype. The CDR3 sequence is CASGRDPYGYTF. The CDR3 DNA follows: TGTGCCAGCGGCAGGGACCCCTATGGCTACACCTTC. The J gene is TRBJ1-2, the V gene TRBV5-6; possibly TRBD1 for D (5 bases). The CDR3 is 12 residues long. Germline V gene lookup returns CDR1 SGHDT and CDR2 YYEEEE. V lost 7 bases and J 4 bases, leaving 11 bases between the germline ends.

The chain carries TRBV20-1 and TRBJ2-2, with a tentative D call TRBD2 (6 bases). Germline CDR1 is DFQATT and CDR2 is SNEGSKA (reference sequence). The V end lost 3 bases, the J end lost 4 bases, and 15 bases lay between the germline ends. The CDR3 is 15 amino acids. Written as DNA, the CDR3 is TGCAGTGCTAGCGACCAGGGAGGTAGCACCGGGGAGCTGTTTTTT. It specifies CSASDQGGSTGELFF.

This clonotype was counted many times. This chain connects TRBV7-9 to TRBJ1-2; 8 bases match TRBD1. This CDR3 spans 15 amino acids. V was clipped by 1 base and J by 8 bases; unmatched bases: 9. Germline V CDR1 and CDR2: SEHNR, FQNEAQ (reference sequence). The DNA of the CDR3 is TGTGCCAGCAGCTTAGTAGGCGGGACAGGCGGCGGCTACACCTTC. Translated: CASSLVGGTGGGYTF. The whole variable domain, filled in from reference TRBV7-9 and TRBJ1-2, reads DTGVSQNPRHKITKRGQNVTFRCDPISEHNRLYWYRQTLGQGPEFLTYFQNEAQLEKSRLLSDRFSAERPKGSFSTLEIQRTEQGDSAMYLCASSLVGGTGGGYTFGSGTRLTVV.

This clonotype was counted ten times or more. The chain uses TRBV20-1 and TRBJ2-5, with no clear D. From germline, CDR1 is DFQATT and CDR2 SNEGSKA (reference sequence). The CDR3 length is 11 residues. V shed 0 bases and J shed 5 bases, with 4 bases lying between them. The CDR3 nucleotides are TGCAGTGCTAGAGATCAGGAGACCCAGTACTTC. Protein sequence: CSARDQETQYF.

This clonotype occurred many times. This sequence joins TRBV7-9 and TRBJ2-7; D is perhaps TRBD1 (5 bases). The CDR3 contains 12 residues. Germline lookup yields CDR1 SEHNR and CDR2 FQNEAQ (reference sequence). With 6 bases removed from V and 3 bases from J, the gap between germline ends came to 9 bases. The DNA of the CDR3 is TGTGCCAGCAGTTCACAGGACTACGAGCAGTACTTC. Translated, it gives CASSSQDYEQYF.

This clonotype appeared many times. This sequence joins TRBV5-5 and TRBJ2-5; D may be TRBD1 (6 bases). Looked up from germline, CDR1 is SGHKS and CDR2 is YYEKEE (reference sequence). V lost 4 bases to trimming and J lost 5 bases, with 12 bases between them. The length of the CDR3 is 13 residues. The CDR3 DNA reads as TGTGCCAGCAGCACCGGACAGATGGAGACCCAGTACTTC. This codes for CASSTGQMETQYF.

This clonotype was seen repeatedly, ten times or more. The chain is built from TRBV12-3 or TRBV12-4 and TRBJ2-2; TRBD2 might be the D (7 bases). The CDR3 sequence is 15 residues long. V was clipped by 8 bases and J by 2 bases, with 15 bases between them. CDR3 in amino acids: CASRRRGANTGELFF. The CDR3, as DNA: TGTGCCAGCCGTAGACGGGGGGCCAACACCGGGGAGCTGTTTTTT.

This clonotype appeared many times. CDR3 in DNA: TGCAGTGCAACCCTGGGCCGAGGCGCGCCAGATACGCAGTATTTT. This gives the protein CSATLGRGAPDTQYF. The chain uses TRBV20-1 and TRBJ2-3; no reliable D call. Germline V gene sequence: CDR1 DFQATT, CDR2 SNEGSKA (reference sequence). V lost 6 bases to trimming and J lost 4 bases, with 20 bases between them. This CDR3 has 15 amino acids.